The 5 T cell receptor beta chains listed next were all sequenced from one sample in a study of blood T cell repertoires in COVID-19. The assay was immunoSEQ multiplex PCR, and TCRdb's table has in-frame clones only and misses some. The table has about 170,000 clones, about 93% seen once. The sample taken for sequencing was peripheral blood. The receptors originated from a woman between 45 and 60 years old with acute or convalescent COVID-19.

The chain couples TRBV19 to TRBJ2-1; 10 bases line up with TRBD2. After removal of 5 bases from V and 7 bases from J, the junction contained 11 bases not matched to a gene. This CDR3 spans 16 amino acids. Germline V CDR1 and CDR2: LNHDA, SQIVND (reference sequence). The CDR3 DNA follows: TGTGCCAGTAGTCCCAAAGGAGCGGGAGGGCCGAATGAGCAGTTCTTC. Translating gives CASSPKGAGGPNEQFF. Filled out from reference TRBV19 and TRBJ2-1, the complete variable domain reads DGGITQSPKYLFRKEGQNVTLSCEQNLNHDAMYWYRQDPGQGLRLIYYSQIVNDFQKGDIAEGYSVSREKKESFPLTVTSAQKNPTAFYLCASSPKGAGGPNEQFFGPGTRLTVL.

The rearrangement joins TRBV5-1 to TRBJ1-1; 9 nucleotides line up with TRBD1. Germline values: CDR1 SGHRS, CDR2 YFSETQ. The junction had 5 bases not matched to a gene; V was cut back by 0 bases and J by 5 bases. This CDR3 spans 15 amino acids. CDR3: CASSLEQGARTEAFF. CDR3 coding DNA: TGCGCCAGCAGCTTGGAACAGGGGGCGAGGACTGAAGCTTTCTTT.

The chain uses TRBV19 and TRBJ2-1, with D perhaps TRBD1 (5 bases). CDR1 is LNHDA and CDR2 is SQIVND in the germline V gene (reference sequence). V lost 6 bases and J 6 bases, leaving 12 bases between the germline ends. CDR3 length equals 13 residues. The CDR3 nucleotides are TGTGCCAGTAGCATCAATAGGGGCAATGAGCAGTTCTTC. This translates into CASSINRGNEQFF.

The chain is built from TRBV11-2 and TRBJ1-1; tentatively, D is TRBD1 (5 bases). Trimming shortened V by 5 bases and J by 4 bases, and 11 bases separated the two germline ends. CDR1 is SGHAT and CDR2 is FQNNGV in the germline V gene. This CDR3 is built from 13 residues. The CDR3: CASSGAPATEAFF. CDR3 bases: TGTGCCAGCAGCGGGGCCCCGGCCACTGAAGCTTTCTTT.

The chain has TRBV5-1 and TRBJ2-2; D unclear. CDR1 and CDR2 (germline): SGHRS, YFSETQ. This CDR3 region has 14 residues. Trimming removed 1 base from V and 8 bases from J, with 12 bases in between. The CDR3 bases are TGCGCCAGCAGCTTGAGGCAGGATAGAGGGGAGCTGTTTTTT. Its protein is CASSLRQDRGELFF.